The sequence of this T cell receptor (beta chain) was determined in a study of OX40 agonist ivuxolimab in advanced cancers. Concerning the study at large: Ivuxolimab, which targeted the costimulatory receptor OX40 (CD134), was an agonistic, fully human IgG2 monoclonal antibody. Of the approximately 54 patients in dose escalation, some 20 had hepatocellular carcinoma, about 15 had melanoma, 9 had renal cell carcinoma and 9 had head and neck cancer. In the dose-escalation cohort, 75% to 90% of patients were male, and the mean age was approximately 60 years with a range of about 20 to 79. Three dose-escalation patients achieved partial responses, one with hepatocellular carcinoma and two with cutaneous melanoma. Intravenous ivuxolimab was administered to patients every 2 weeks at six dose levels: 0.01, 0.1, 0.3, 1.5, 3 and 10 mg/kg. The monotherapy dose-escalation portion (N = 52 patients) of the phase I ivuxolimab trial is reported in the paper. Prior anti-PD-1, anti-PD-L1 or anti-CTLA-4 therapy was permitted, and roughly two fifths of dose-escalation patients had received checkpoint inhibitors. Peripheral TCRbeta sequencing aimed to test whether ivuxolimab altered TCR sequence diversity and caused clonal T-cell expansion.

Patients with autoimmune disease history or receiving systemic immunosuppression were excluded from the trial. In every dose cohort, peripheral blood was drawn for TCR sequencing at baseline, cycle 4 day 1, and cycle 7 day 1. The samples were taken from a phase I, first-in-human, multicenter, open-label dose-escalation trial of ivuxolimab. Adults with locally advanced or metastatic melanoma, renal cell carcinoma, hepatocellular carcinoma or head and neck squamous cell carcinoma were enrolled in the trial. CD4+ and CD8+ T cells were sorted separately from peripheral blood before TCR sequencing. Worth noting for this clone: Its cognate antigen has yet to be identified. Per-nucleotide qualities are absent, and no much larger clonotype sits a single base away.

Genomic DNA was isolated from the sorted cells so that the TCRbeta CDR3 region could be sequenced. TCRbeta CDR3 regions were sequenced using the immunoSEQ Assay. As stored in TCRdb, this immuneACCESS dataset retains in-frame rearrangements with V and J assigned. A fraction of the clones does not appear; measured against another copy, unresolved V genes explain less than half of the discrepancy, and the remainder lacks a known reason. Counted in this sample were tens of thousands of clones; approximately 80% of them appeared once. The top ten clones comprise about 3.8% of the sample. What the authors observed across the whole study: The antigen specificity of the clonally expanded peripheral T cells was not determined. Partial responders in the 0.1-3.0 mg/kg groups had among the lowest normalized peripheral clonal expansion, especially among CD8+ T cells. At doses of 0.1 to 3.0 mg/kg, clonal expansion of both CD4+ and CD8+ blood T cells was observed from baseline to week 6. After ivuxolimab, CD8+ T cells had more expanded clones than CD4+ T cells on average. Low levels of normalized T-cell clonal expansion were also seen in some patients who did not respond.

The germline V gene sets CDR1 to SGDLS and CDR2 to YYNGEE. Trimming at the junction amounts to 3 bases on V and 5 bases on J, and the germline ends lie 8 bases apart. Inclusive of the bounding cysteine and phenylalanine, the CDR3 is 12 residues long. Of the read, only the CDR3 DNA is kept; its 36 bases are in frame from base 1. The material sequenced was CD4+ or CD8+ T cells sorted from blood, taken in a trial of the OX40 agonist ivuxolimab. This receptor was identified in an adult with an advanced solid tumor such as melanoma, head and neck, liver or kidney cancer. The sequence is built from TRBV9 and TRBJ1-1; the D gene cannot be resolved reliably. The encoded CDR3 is CASSGDGTEAFF. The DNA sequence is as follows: TGTGCCAGCAGCGGCGACGGAACTGAAGCTTTCTTT.